Listed below are T cell receptor beta chains from one sample, sequenced in a study of blood T cell repertoires in COVID-19. The data were produced by immunoSEQ multiplex PCR, yet TCRdb's version contains in-frame clones alone and is incomplete. The sample lists around 100,000 clones, 85% occurring once. Material for sequencing was peripheral blood. These receptors were taken from a man aged 40-49 years with acute or convalescent COVID-19. Each CDR3 is given with its conserved first and last residue. A D gene is named only where the DNA matches it firmly. Size tells how often a clone was seen (once, few, many) or the class of an expanded clone, and some rows leave it out.

v_gene	len	abundance	j_gene	d_gene	CDR3nt	CDR3aa
TRBV7-2	14	NA	TRBJ1-6	NA	TGTGCCAGCAGCTTAGGTGGCTTTAATTCACCCCTCCACTTT	CASSLGGFNSPLHF
TRBV11-2	13	NA	TRBJ2-5	TRBD1	TGTGCCAGCAGCTCGGACAGGGATGAGACCCAGTACTTC	CASSSDRDETQYF
TRBV7-3	15	NA	TRBJ2-3	TRBD2	TGTGCCAGCAGCCTTAGGAGCGGGGGGACAGATACGCAGTATTTT	CASSLRSGGTDTQYF
TRBV27	15	NA	TRBJ2-7	TRBD2	TGTGCCAGCAGTTTCTCGGGGGGATCAACCTACGAGCAGTACTTC	CASSFSGGSTYEQYF
TRBV5-1	14	NA	TRBJ1-4	NA	TGCGCCAGCAGCTTGGCCTCAGCTAATGAAAAACTGTTTTTT	CASSLASANEKLFF
TRBV5-8	15	NA	TRBJ1-5	TRBD1	TGTGCCAGCAGCTTGGGACAGGGTTTTGGTCAGCCCCAGCATTTT	CASSLGQGFGQPQHF
TRBV18	15	NA	TRBJ2-2	NA	TGTGCCAGCTCACCAGGGACTGACGGCACCGGGGAGCTGTTTTTT	CASSPGTDGTGELFF
TRBV18	18	few	TRBJ2-7	NA	TGTGCCAGCTCCGCCGGGACATCATCTTTTCAACGCTCCTACGAGCAGTACTTC	CASSAGTSSFQRSYEQYF
TRBV7-2	15	few	TRBJ1-5	NA	TGTGCCAGCAGGGATCAGGGTTATAGCAATCAGCCCCAGCATTTT	CASRDQGYSNQPQHF
TRBV28	13	NA	TRBJ1-5	NA	TGTGCCAGCAGGAGACAGGGCAATCAGCCCCAGCATTTT	CASRRQGNQPQHF
TRBV5-1	15	NA	TRBJ2-1	NA	TGCGCCAGCAGCTGGGGGCGTTTTATTGGGGGTGAGCAGTTCTTC	CASSWGRFIGGEQFF
TRBV27	14	few	TRBJ2-1	NA	TGTGCCAGCAGTTTAGGGGCGGGATACAATGAGCAGTTCTTC	CASSLGAGYNEQFF
TRBV5-4	14	NA	TRBJ2-3	NA	TGTGCCAGCAGCTTGGAGGCGGTAGAAGATACGCAGTATTTT	CASSLEAVEDTQYF
TRBV29-1	11	NA	TRBJ1-2	TRBD1	TGCAGCGTTCAGGGGGCGCGGGGCTACACCTTC	CSVQGARGYTF